Following are 22 T cell receptor beta chains from one sample sequenced in a study of response to subunit inactivated influenza vaccine. MiXCR, run by TCRdb on the RT-PCR reads, gives a single entry per CDR3 protein. The data contain around 570,000 distinct CDR3 sequences, about 8% of them singletons. The sample here was PBMCs from blood, taken around 25 months after vaccination. Receptors were obtained from a man aged 45 to 70 who received an inactivated influenza vaccine.

This clonotype has a count of ten or more. This chain joins TRBV3-1 and TRBJ2-3; 8 bases are shared with TRBD2. In germline, CDR1 is LGHDT, CDR2 YNNKEL (reference sequence). Losses at the gene ends were 3 bases for V and 4 bases for J; bases not matched to a gene: 12. The CDR3 contains 17 residues. The CDR3 reads CASSHPLSGGPADTQYF. As DNA, the CDR3 is TGTGCCAGCAGCCATCCCCTGAGCGGGGGCCCGGCAGATACGCAGTATTTT.

This clonotype was seen repeatedly, ten times or more. The chain is built from TRBV20-1 and TRBJ2-7; 10 nucleotides match TRBD2. V trimming: 7 bases; J trimming: 6 bases; junction bases outside the gene matches: 9. Germline loops: CDR1 DFQATT, CDR2 SNEGSKA (reference sequence). The CDR3 contains 13 residues. DNA for the CDR3: TGCAGTGGAGGGAGTCTAGCGGGAGTCGAGCAGTACTTC. It specifies CSGGSLAGVEQYF.

The gene calls are TRBV7-8 and TRBJ2-1; 7 bases match TRBD2. There are 14 residues in the CDR3. J lost 8 bases, V lost 8 bases, and 12 bases had no gene match. Germline CDR1 is SGHVS and CDR2 is FQNEAQ. The CDR3 DNA reads as TGTGCCAGCGAACGAACTAGCGTATCTCATGAGCAGTTCTTC. Encoded protein: CASERTSVSHEQFF.

This clonotype occurred a few times. Sequence at one end of the junction differs from germline and may be a read error. The chain combines TRBV29-1 with TRBJ2-4; D unresolved. In germline, CDR1 is SQVTM, CDR2 ANQGSEA. The CDR3 length is 15 residues. This chain's CDR3 is CSVVVGGSSKNIQYF. CDR3 in DNA: TGCAGCGTTGTTGTCGGTGGCAGTAGCAAAAACATTCAGTATTTC.

This clonotype has a handful of counts. The genes are TRBV6-2 or TRBV6-3 and TRBJ1-5; possibly TRBD1 for D (5 bases). The CDR3 is 13 amino acids. The V end lost 6 bases, the J end lost 3 bases, and 9 bases lay between the germline ends. Germline V lookup: CDR1 MNHEY, CDR2 SVGEGT. The CDR3 sequence: CASRQQDNQPQHF. CDR3 nucleotide sequence: TGTGCCAGCAGGCAACAGGACAATCAGCCCCAGCATTTT.

This clonotype appeared a few times. This chain joins TRBV18 and TRBJ2-7; D possibly corresponds to TRBD2 (5 bases). The CDR3 has 13 amino acids. The germline CDR1 and CDR2 sequences are KGHSH and LQKENI. V was cut by 3 bases and J by 3 bases, with 9 bases left in between. The CDR3 region has the DNA TGTGCCAGCTCACCCGGGATGAACTACGAGCAGTACTTC. It codes for CASSPGMNYEQYF.

This clonotype was recorded at least ten times. This rearrangement joins TRBV10-3 to TRBJ2-5; D is uncertain. Germline V gene lookup returns CDR1 ENHRY and CDR2 SYGVKD. This CDR3 contains 13 residues. V lost 4 bases and J 0 bases, leaving 6 bases between the germline ends. CDR3 DNA: TGTGCCATCAGTGCCCGGGACCAAGAGACCCAGTACTTC. It encodes CAISARDQETQYF.

This chain joins TRBV28 and TRBJ1-1; TRBD1 matches 9 bases. CDR1 and CDR2 from the germline V gene are MDHEN and SYDVKM. Trimming at V came to 8 bases and at J to 4 bases, leaving 8 bases not matched to a gene. The CDR3 consists of 14 residues. CDR3 coding DNA: TGTGCCAGCGGTACGGGACAGGGACCCACTGAAGCTTTCTTT. Translating gives CASGTGQGPTEAFF.

The V call is TRBV11-2, the J call TRBJ2-3, with 7 bases lining up with TRBD2. CDR1 is SGHAT and CDR2 is FQNNGV in the germline V gene. The CDR3 extends over 14 amino acids. Losses at the gene ends were 4 bases for V and 6 bases for J; bases not matched to a gene: 7. CDR3 sequence (DNA): TGTGCCAGCAGCTCGGGGGGTAGTTTGGATACGCAGTATTTT. Its translation: CASSSGGSLDTQYF.

This chain uses TRBV11-2 with TRBJ1-1; D unresolved. CDR1 and CDR2 (germline): SGHAT, FQNNGV. This CDR3 comprises 12 residues. Trimming cost V 7 bases and J 7 bases, with 13 bases left between them. CDR3 sequence (DNA): TGTGCCAGCACCACCGTCTCGGTTGAAGCTTTCTTT. Translated, it gives CASTTVSVEAFF.

This clonotype was counted at least ten times. This chain connects TRBV12-3 or TRBV12-4 to TRBJ2-5, with D possibly TRBD1 on 6 matching bases. The CDR3 length is 14 residues. The germline V and J ends were trimmed by 1 base and 3 bases, with 9 bases remaining between them. CDR3 nucleotides: TGTGCCAGCAGTTTAGAGGGACATAAAGAGACCCAGTACTTC. It encodes CASSLEGHKETQYF.

In this sample, this clonotype turned up a few times. The chain links TRBV5-1 to TRBJ1-1, with D possibly being TRBD1 (6 bases). V dropped 6 bases and J dropped 1 base, with 22 bases sitting between them. Germline values: CDR1 SGHRS, CDR2 YFSETQ. The CDR3 extends over 17 amino acids. CDR3 in amino acids: CASKDLRGGGTNTEAFF. In DNA form, the CDR3 reads TGCGCCAGCAAGGATCTTAGGGGGGGCGGTACGAACACTGAAGCTTTCTTT.

Many counts were recorded for this clonotype. The chain employs TRBV4-1 and TRBJ1-4; 10 positions match TRBD1. Germline assignment: CDR1 MGHRA and CDR2 YSYEKL. This CDR3 region has 21 residues. The junction had 20 bases not matched to a gene; V was cut back by 0 bases and J by 7 bases. As DNA, the CDR3 is TGCGCCAGCAGCCAAGATCTTTTAATGGGGACGGACAGGGGGTATGTTGAAAAACTGTTTTTT. Protein: CASSQDLLMGTDRGYVEKLFF.

The chain combines TRBV11-2 with TRBJ2-1, with a weak D call TRBD2 (5 bases). CDR3 length: 13 amino acids. V lost 3 bases to trimming and J lost 9 bases, with 12 bases between them. The germline CDR1 and CDR2 sequences are SGHAT and FQNNGV. The CDR3 DNA reads as TGTGCCAGCAGCTTGTGGAGGAGTGGTGAGCAGTTCTTC. Its translation: CASSLWRSGEQFF.

This clonotype was seen at least ten times. V and J are TRBV29-1 and TRBJ1-1; D is ambiguous. Germline-derived CDR1 and CDR2 are SQVTM and ANQGSEA. Trimming stripped 4 bases from V and 1 base from J, with 7 bases between. This CDR3 has 12 residues. The CDR3 DNA sequence: TGCAGCGTTGTAGTCTGGAACACTGAAGCTTTCTTT. The encoded protein is CSVVVWNTEAFF.

Many counts were recorded for this clonotype. Here the CDR3 DNA reads TGTGCCAGCTCACCCCCGTTAAAGTCCCTCTCCTACAATGAGCAGTTCTTC. Amino acids: CASSPPLKSLSYNEQFF. The chain recombines TRBV18 with TRBJ2-1, with D uncertain. Trimming pared 3 bases from V and 0 bases from J, leaving 15 bases between. Germline values: CDR1 KGHSH, CDR2 LQKENI. This CDR3 is 17 amino acids long.

The rearrangement joins TRBV20-1 to TRBJ2-1; D uncertain. The ends were cut back, 6 bases at V and 0 bases at J, with 15 bases in the middle. The CDR3 is 15 amino acids. CDR1 is DFQATT and CDR2 is SNEGSKA in the germline V gene (reference sequence). CDR3 sequence reads: CSASGVSGSYNEQFF. The CDR3 nucleotides read TGCAGTGCAAGTGGGGTTTCGGGCTCCTACAATGAGCAGTTCTTC.

The CDR3 spells CASSSKTRISEQFF. The CDR3 DNA is TGTGCCAGCAGTTCGAAGACTAGAATTTCTGAGCAGTTCTTC. The chain uses TRBV13 and TRBJ2-1; D is possibly TRBD2 (6 bases). The CDR3 totals 14 residues. Germline values: CDR1 PRHDT, CDR2 FYEKMQ (reference sequence). V was clipped by 6 bases and J by 9 bases, with 18 bases between them.

This clonotype was seen repeatedly, ten times or more. The gene calls are TRBV2 and TRBJ1-1; D gene unclear. The V gene lost 9 bases and the J gene lost 5 bases, with 13 bases spanning the gap. The CDR3 sequence is 12 residues long. The germline V gene encodes CDR1 SNHLY and CDR2 FYNNEI. The CDR3 region is CASLDLRTEAFF. The DNA for the CDR3 is TGTGCCAGTTTAGACCTGAGGACTGAAGCTTTCTTT. Full variable domain (missing parts from reference TRBV2 and TRBJ1-1): EPEVTQTPSHQVTQMGQEVILRCVPISNHLYFYWYRQILGQKVEFLVSFYNNEISEKSEIFDDQFSVERPDGSNFTLKIRSTKLEDSAMYFCASLDLRTEAFFGQGTRLTVV.

This rearrangement joins TRBV3-1 to TRBJ2-1; 12 nucleotides agree with TRBD2. The J segment lost 8 bases and the V segment lost 2 bases, leaving 13 bases of the junction unmatched. The CDR3 runs to 18 residues. Germline assignment: CDR1 LGHDT and CDR2 YNNKEL (reference sequence). CDR3 region: CASSQQGRGLAGTYEQFF. The CDR3 DNA follows: TGTGCCAGCAGCCAACAGGGAAGAGGACTAGCGGGAACCTATGAGCAGTTCTTC.

The gene calls are TRBV6-6 and TRBJ2-1; D gene unclear. V lost 6 bases and J 6 bases, leaving 6 bases between the germline ends. CDR3 length: 11 residues. Looked up from germline, CDR1 is MNHNY and CDR2 is SVGAGI (reference sequence). CDR3 in amino acids: CASSAVNEQFF. For the CDR3, the DNA is TGTGCCAGCAGCGCGGTCAATGAGCAGTTCTTC.

This clonotype was detected many times. V usage is TRBV12-3 or TRBV12-4 and J usage is TRBJ1-5; the D is unclear. V lost 5 bases and J 5 bases, leaving 7 bases between the germline ends. The CDR3 is made up of 12 amino acids. This CDR3 is CASSAVYQPQHF. The CDR3 region has the DNA TGTGCCAGCAGTGCCGTCTATCAGCCCCAGCATTTT.